Given below is one T cell receptor (beta chain) in context. Its antigen target is currently unknown. No base quality values were provided; no much bigger clone lies one nucleotide off. To sequence the TCRbeta CDR3 region, genomic DNA was isolated from the sorted cells. The immunoSEQ Assay was used for sequencing of TCRbeta CDR3 regions. In its TCRdb copy, this immuneACCESS table keeps in-frame sequences only and misses some clones. Where compared with another copy, unresolved V genes explain less than half of these, and the others have no known cause. Here the sample has approximately 56,000 clones; approximately 91% occur a single time. Clones ranked in the top ten supply about 14% of the sample. The trial excluded patients who had a history of autoimmune disease or were on systemic immunosuppression. Peripheral blood for TCR sequencing was collected from all dose cohorts at baseline, on cycle 4 day 1, and on cycle 7 day 1. Samples came from an open-label, multicenter, first-in-human phase I dose-escalation trial of ivuxolimab. Adults with locally advanced or metastatic melanoma, renal cell, hepatocellular, or head and neck squamous cell carcinoma were enrolled in the trial. Before TCR sequencing, CD4+ T cells and CD8+ T cells were sorted from peripheral blood as separate populations.

This sample stems from a study of OX40 agonist ivuxolimab in advanced cancers. For context, the study as a whole: The costimulatory receptor OX40 (CD134) was targeted by ivuxolimab, a fully human IgG2 agonistic monoclonal antibody. Patients were allowed to have had prior anti-PD-1, anti-PD-L1 or anti-CTLA-4 therapy, and around two fifths of the dose-escalation patients had been treated with checkpoint inhibitors. Intravenous ivuxolimab was administered to patients every 2 weeks at six dose levels: 0.01, 0.1, 0.3, 1.5, 3 and 10 mg/kg. The dose-escalation cohort was 82.7% male with a mean age of roughly 62 years, ranging from roughly 23 to 85. Partial responses occurred in three dose-escalation patients, of whom one had hepatocellular carcinoma and two had cutaneous melanoma. The purpose of peripheral TCRbeta sequencing was to test whether ivuxolimab changed TCR sequence diversity and led to clonal T-cell expansion. Of the approximately 50 dose-escalation patients, hepatocellular carcinoma was present in 19, melanoma in approximately 15, renal cell carcinoma in 9 and head and neck cancer in 9. The paper reports the monotherapy dose-escalation portion (N of about 47 patients) of the phase I ivuxolimab trial.

Looking up the germline V gene yields CDR1 SGDLS and CDR2 YYNGEE. V trim: 4 bases; J trim: 4 bases; unmatched bases: 5. The cysteine opens and the phenylalanine closes a CDR3 of 13 amino acids. CDR3 DNA is the only sequence kept; it has 39 bases, read in frame from the first base. General study outcomes and caveats: At doses of 0.1 to 3.0 mg/kg, clonal expansion of both CD4+ and CD8+ blood T cells was observed from baseline to week 6. Low levels of normalized T-cell clonal expansion were also seen in some nonresponding patients. Which antigens the clonally expanded peripheral T cells were specific for was not determined. In partial responders in the 0.1-3.0 mg/kg groups, normalized peripheral clonal expansion was found to be among the lowest, especially among CD8+ T cells. After ivuxolimab, CD8+ T cells had more expanded clones than CD4+ T cells on average.

The material sequenced was CD4+ or CD8+ T cells sorted from blood, taken in a trial of the OX40 agonist ivuxolimab. The V and J segments used are TRBV9 and TRBJ2-7; TRBD1 fits 7 bases in the junction. The sequence was collected from an adult with an advanced solid tumor such as melanoma, head and neck, liver or kidney cancer. The CDR3 sequence is CASSTSQGYEQYF. DNA sequence: TGTGCCAGCAGCACTTCACAGGGGTACGAGCAGTACTTC. Where the CDR3 stops, the reference TRBV9 and TRBJ2-7 genes take over; the full variable domain is DSGVTQTPKHLITATGQRVTLRCSPRSGDLSVYWYQQSLDQGLQFLIQYYNGEERAKGNILERFSAQQFPDLHSELNLSSLELGDSALYFCASSTSQGYEQYFGPGTRLTVT.